Each of the 22 T cell receptor beta chains below was sequenced from the same sample in a study of T cells in localized non-small cell lung cancer. This table comes from immunoSEQ multiplex PCR, and its TCRdb copy is limited to in-frame clones, with some not included. The sample carries fewer than 40,000 clones, around 90% recorded once. The specimen comprised peripheral blood, sampled before any cancer treatment. The source of these receptors is a female donor at least 60 years old with stage I lung adenocarcinoma.

This rearrangement joins TRBV5-1 to TRBJ1-4, with a tentative D call TRBD1 (5 bases). This CDR3 contains 14 residues. Germline assignment: CDR1 SGHRS and CDR2 YFSETQ. Trimming stripped 10 bases from V and 6 bases from J, with 19 bases between. The CDR3 spells CASQTGGSDEKLFF. The DNA of the CDR3 is TGCGCCTCCCAAACGGGGGGATCGGATGAAAAACTGTTTTTT.

The chain employs TRBV5-8 and TRBJ2-2; D gene uncertain. CDR3 size: 15 residues. V was clipped by 0 bases and J by 0 bases, with 6 bases between them. CDR1 SGHTS and CDR2 YDEGEE come from the germline V gene. CDR3 residues: CASSLGTSNTGELFF. The CDR3 region has the DNA TGTGCCAGCAGCTTGGGAACCTCGAACACCGGGGAGCTGTTTTTT.

The chain uses TRBV10-3 and TRBJ2-1, with a possible D match to TRBD2 (5 bases). V shed 6 bases and J shed 5 bases, with 14 bases lying between them. This CDR3 has 14 amino acids. CDR1 ENHRY and CDR2 SYGVKD come from the germline V gene. The CDR3 sequence is CAISGVLENNEQFF. CDR3 DNA sequence: TGTGCCATCAGCGGGGTGCTGGAAAACAATGAGCAGTTCTTC.

The chain couples TRBV6-4 to TRBJ1-2; 8 bases fit TRBD1. Germline V gene data show CDR1 as MRHNA and CDR2 as SNTAGT. J gave up 5 bases and V 4 bases, and 9 bases lay outside the gene matches. CDR3 length equals 15 residues. This CDR3 reads CASSVPKDRDYGYTF. The CDR3 nucleotides are TGTGCCAGCAGTGTCCCAAAGGACAGGGATTATGGCTACACCTTC.

This clone was seen only once. CDR3 residues: CASSRGLERNEQFF. The CDR3 DNA follows: TGTGCCAGTAGCCGTGGCCTGGAACGCAATGAGCAGTTCTTC. This chain uses TRBV19 with TRBJ2-1, with D unclear. V lost 6 bases, J lost 6 bases, and 15 bases lay in between. Germline V CDR1 and CDR2: LNHDA, SQIVND (reference sequence). The CDR3 contains 14 residues.

To note about this clone: The same CDR3 is also encoded by other DNA sequences in this sample. The gene calls are TRBV5-4 and TRBJ1-3; D not resolved. Trimming removed 0 bases at V and 2 bases at J, with 9 bases between. CDR3 length: 15 residues. Per germline, CDR1 SGHNT and CDR2 YYREEE (reference sequence). Here the CDR3 reads CASSLGGTAGNTIYF. In DNA, the CDR3 is TGTGCCAGCAGCTTGGGGGGTACAGCTGGAAACACCATATATTTT. Based on the CDR3 plus reference TRBV5-4 and TRBJ1-3, the full variable domain is ETGVTQSPTHLIKTRGQQVTLRCSSQSGHNTVSWYQQALGQGPQFIFQYYREEENGRGNFPPRFSGLQFPNYSSELNVNALELDDSALYLCASSLGGTAGNTIYFGEGSWLTVV.

V gene TRBV7-2 combines with J gene TRBJ1-2; D remains ambiguous. V shed 5 bases and J shed 5 bases, with 15 bases lying between them. In germline, CDR1 is SGHTA, CDR2 FQGNSA. The CDR3 runs 14 residues. The CDR3 is CASSPGGSGYGYTF. The CDR3, as DNA: TGTGCCAGCAGCCCAGGAGGGTCGGGGTATGGCTACACCTTC.

V and J are TRBV10-2 and TRBJ2-7, with 9 bases aligning to TRBD2. Trimming removed 7 bases from V and 6 bases from J; junction bases left unmatched: 13. CDR1 is WSHSY, CDR2 SAAADI, per germline. CDR3 length: 15 residues. The CDR3 is CASIPRSSGIGEQYF. DNA for the CDR3: TGCGCCAGCATCCCAAGGTCTAGCGGGATAGGCGAGCAGTACTTC.

This sequence joins TRBV12-5 and TRBJ2-1; 7 bases agree with TRBD2. Trimming removed 3 bases from V and 0 bases from J; junction bases left unmatched: 2. The CDR3 contains 15 residues. CDR1 LGHNT and CDR2 FRNRAP come from the germline V gene. The CDR3 DNA sequence: TGTGCTAGTGGTTTAGGACTAGTCTCCTACAATGAGCAGTTCTTC. Amino acids: CASGLGLVSYNEQFF.

V is TRBV29-1 and J is TRBJ1-5; tentatively, D is TRBD1 (5 bases). Germline CDR1 and CDR2: SQVTM and ANQGSEA. Deletions cut 4 bases from V and 4 bases from J, with 17 bases between. The CDR3 has 15 residues. CDR3 sequence (DNA): TGCAGCGTTGCCTCCGGGGGAGGTTTGAATCAGCCCCAGCATTTT. Its translation: CSVASGGGLNQPQHF.

The rearrangement links TRBV9 to TRBJ1-1, with D unresolved. V dropped 3 bases and J dropped 0 bases, with 6 bases sitting between them. The germline CDR1 and CDR2 sequences are SGDLS and YYNGEE. CDR3 length: 13 amino acids. In DNA form, the CDR3 reads TGTGCCAGCAGCGGAGCCATGAACACTGAAGCTTTCTTT. Translating it yields CASSGAMNTEAFF.

In DNA, the CDR3 is TGCAGCGCTACCACAGCTGCAGGGGGCTTTTCCTACGAGCAGTACTTC. Translated, it gives CSATTAAGGFSYEQYF. V usage is TRBV29-1 and J usage is TRBJ2-7; 8 bases align to TRBD1. The CDR3 runs to 16 residues. Germline CDR1 reads SQVTM; CDR2 reads ANQGSEA. With V trimmed by 7 bases and J by 1 base, 15 bases remained unmatched.

This clone was seen only once. The genes are TRBV6-4 and TRBJ2-7; possibly TRBD2 for D (6 bases). V lost 5 bases to trimming and J lost 2 bases, with 16 bases between them. The germline V gene has CDR1 MRHNA and CDR2 SNTAGT. This CDR3 comprises 15 residues. In DNA, the CDR3 is TGTGCCAGCAGTCCAGCTAGCGCTGGGGCCTACGAGCAGTACTTC. Its translation is CASSPASAGAYEQYF.

The CDR3 protein is CASSYLSPAGGTDTQYF. In DNA, the CDR3 is TGTGCCAGCAGCTACCTAAGTCCCGCGGGAGGCACAGATACGCAGTATTTT. V usage is TRBV27 and J usage is TRBJ2-3, with TRBD2 matching over 7 bases. Germline V CDR1 and CDR2: MNHEY, SMNVEV (reference sequence). The CDR3 is 17 amino acids. V was clipped by 6 bases and J by 1 base; unmatched bases: 13.

This chain links TRBV9 with TRBJ2-1, with 7 bases matching TRBD2. The CDR3 covers 16 residues. V lost 1 base to trimming and J lost 2 bases; unmatched junction nucleotides: 6. Germline V gene sequence: CDR1 SGDLS, CDR2 YYNGEE. The CDR3 region has the DNA TGTGCCAGCAGCGTATCCGCGGGAGTGGCCTACAATGAGCAGTTCTTC. Translation: CASSVSAGVAYNEQFF.

This chain uses TRBV6-5 with TRBJ2-3; no firm D call. This CDR3 contains 11 residues. The V gene lost 3 bases and the J gene lost 5 bases, with 3 bases spanning the gap. Germline V CDR1 and CDR2: MNHEY, SVGAGI. CDR3 region: CASSYIDTQYF. In DNA form, the CDR3 reads TGTGCCAGCAGTTATATAGATACGCAGTATTTT.

The rearrangement uses TRBV11-2 and TRBJ1-5; D uncertain. Germline lookup yields CDR1 SGHAT and CDR2 FQNNGV. Trimming shortened V by 3 bases and J by 5 bases, and 8 bases separated the two germline ends. The CDR3 has 13 residues. The CDR3 reads CASSFQPDQPQHF. The CDR3 nucleotides are TGTGCCAGCAGCTTCCAACCCGATCAGCCCCAGCATTTT.

This clone came up a few times. The gene calls are TRBV19 and TRBJ2-7, with 7 bases fitting TRBD1. Trimming cost V 4 bases and J 2 bases; bases outside gene matches: 8. This CDR3 comprises 15 residues. Germline CDR1 is LNHDA and CDR2 is SQIVND (reference sequence). CDR3 coding DNA: TGTGCCAGTAGTAACTTAGACAGGGACCCCTACGAGCAGTACTTC. It yields the protein CASSNLDRDPYEQYF.

This clone has only a few counts. The genes are TRBV7-2 and TRBJ2-3; D is unresolved. CDR3 size: 14 residues. In germline, CDR1 is SGHTA, CDR2 FQGNSA. V was shortened by 2 bases and J by 0 bases, with 6 bases between the two germline ends. The CDR3 loop is CASSLLPSTDTQYF. The CDR3 DNA sequence: TGTGCCAGCAGCTTATTGCCTAGCACAGATACGCAGTATTTT.

This clone was observed a few times. V gene TRBV27 combines with J gene TRBJ2-2; D may be TRBD1 or TRBD2 (5 bases each). This CDR3 comprises 16 residues. The V gene's germline CDR1 is MNHEY and CDR2 SMNVEV (reference sequence). V lost 2 bases and J 6 bases, leaving 16 bases between the germline ends. CDR3 sequence (DNA): TGTGCCAGCAGTTTACCCTCCGGGACCTCCCCCGGGGAGCTGTTTTTT. This gives the protein CASSLPSGTSPGELFF.

This clone appeared a few times. The rearrangement joins TRBV5-1 to TRBJ2-3; D is perhaps TRBD2 (5 bases). There are 13 residues in the CDR3. V was clipped by 2 bases and J by 4 bases, with 8 bases between them. Germline V CDR1 and CDR2: SGHRS, YFSETQ. The CDR3 sequence: CASSLERADTQYF. The DNA of the CDR3 is TGCGCCAGCAGCTTAGAGAGGGCAGATACGCAGTATTTT.

Here the CDR3 DNA reads TGCGCCAGCAGCCAGGACAGGGGGCTGCAGTTCTTC. This codes for CASSQDRGLQFF. The V and J genes are TRBV4-1 and TRBJ2-1; 11 bases are a match to TRBD1. In germline, CDR1 is MGHRA, CDR2 YSYEKL. Unmatched junction bases numbered 1, after V lost 3 bases and J lost 12 bases. This CDR3 has 12 residues.